The rows below give T cell receptor beta chains drawn from one sample of a study of STAT5B mutations in CD4+ large granular lymphocyte leukemia. Repertoires were generated with immunoSEQ multiplex PCR, while TCRdb's copy carries only in-frame clones and drops some. The table lists 30,000 to 40,000 clones, around 75% of them singletons. The sample comprised CD4+ T cells from blood buffy coats. The receptor source for this set is a human donor in good health. The CDR3 runs from the conserved cysteine through the conserved F or W. The order of the fields is CDR3 length, V gene, clone size, D gene, J gene, CDR3 DNA, CDR3 protein. D genes are given only for firm matches. The listing skips clone size in some rows; elsewhere it reads once, few, many or a size class.

14	TRBV4-2	NA	TRBD2	TRBJ2-7	TGTGCCAGCAGCCAAGCTAGCGGGACCTACGAGCAGTACTTC	CASSQASGTYEQYF
15	TRBV14	NA	NA	TRBJ2-5	TGTGCCAGCAGCCCCCAGTTGCACAGGCAAGAGACCCAGTACTTC	CASSPQLHRQETQYF
11	TRBV20-1	once	NA	TRBJ2-5	TGCAGTGCTAGAGGGGGGGAGACCCAGTACTTC	CSARGGETQYF
13	TRBV19	NA	NA	TRBJ1-5	TGTGCCAGTTGTGTGGGGGCAATGGGGCCCCAGCATTTT	CASCVGAMGPQHF
13	TRBV6-5	NA	NA	TRBJ1-1	TGTGCCAGCGGACGGGACACCCGCCCGGAAGCTTTCTTT	CASGRDTRPEAFF
13	TRBV10-3	once	TRBD1	TRBJ1-1	TGTGCCATCGGAGGGGGCGCGAACACTGAAGCTTTCTTT	CAIGGGANTEAFF
17	TRBV7-9	NA	TRBD2	TRBJ2-2	TGTGTCGCGGCCCCCGGAGCGGGAGCGGGAGCCACCGGGGAGCTGTTTTTT	CVAAPGAGAGATGELFF
14	TRBV19	NA	TRBD1	TRBJ1-2	TGTGCCAGTAGTGAGTACAGGGGCAACTATGGCTACACCTTC	CASSEYRGNYGYTF
14	TRBV6-1	NA	NA	TRBJ2-1	TGTGCCAGCAGTGTGTCTGGGGGCTACAATGAGCAGTTCTTC	CASSVSGGYNEQFF
17	TRBV7-2	NA	NA	TRBJ2-5	TGTGCCAGCAGCTTATTCGCCGGGGCAGGAACGCAAGAGACCCAGTACTTC	CASSLFAGAGTQETQYF
14	TRBV19	NA	NA	TRBJ2-7	TGTGCCAGTAGTTTCGGGACAATCACCTACGAGCAGTACTTC	CASSFGTITYEQYF